What follows describes a single TCR beta chain. The sample comes from a study of blood T cell repertoires in COVID-19. Background on the study: Researchers got acute and convalescent COVID-19 samples from the United States, Italy and Spain. PBMCs, B-cell-depleted T cells, or T cells provided the cDNA or gDNA that made up the material.

Germline assignment: CDR1 SGHDT and CDR2 YYEEEE. The V gene end was trimmed by 4 bases and the J gene end by 1 base; junction bases not matched to a gene: 14. This CDR3 spans 18 amino acids. Source study methods: Estimates of nucleated cell counts were drawn from the amplification of reference gene primers. Clones were sequenced by immunoSEQ multiplex PCR, and TCRdb holds only the in-frame ones, with some missing. V, J and clone size were drawn from that table, and D and trimming were deduced from the DNA. Seen here are just under 350,000 clones, more than 75% observed once, and the top ten hold roughly 3.4%.

Material: peripheral blood. This chain connects TRBV5-6 to TRBJ2-3, with 8 bases fitting TRBD2. The origin of this receptor is a woman under 30 who had recovered from COVID-19. This chain's CDR3 is CASSRYSKREWGTDTQYF. CDR3 bases: TGTGCCAGCAGCCGATATTCTAAGCGGGAGTGGGGCACAGATACGCAGTATTTT.